This entry describes one TCR beta chain. Its matching antigen is unknown. J lost 2 bases, V lost 4 bases, and 3 bases had no gene match. The CDR3 extends over 15 amino acids. Germline lookup yields CDR1 KGHDR and CDR2 SFDVKD. Incorporated into the TCR beta cDNA libraries were unique molecular identifiers, which served to reduce PCR and sequencing biases. T cells, 1 to 10 million of them, yielded some 540,000 cDNA molecules. TCRdb itself ran the PCR reads through MiXCR, one entry per CDR3 protein. Of about 260,000 distinct CDR3 sequences listed, about 38% are singletons. This entry comes from a study of post-analysis software for immune sequencing data. On the study more broadly: The patients showed relapsing-remitting, secondary progressive and progressive-relapsing multiple sclerosis courses.

Whole-study findings and limits: Samples sharing a preparation batch grouped tightly together when assessed by F measure. Compared against controls, patients with multiple sclerosis displayed significantly lower normalized Chao1 diversity. TRBV5-6, TRBV5-1 and TRBV20-1 belonged to a set of roughly five TRBV segments that were more frequent in patients than controls.

This sequence was found in a girl between 10 and 17 years old with multiple sclerosis. Sequenced: blood. The chain is built from TRBV24-1 and TRBJ1-3; TRBD1 matches at 8 bases. The CDR3 bases are TGTGCCACCAGTGAGTCAGGGGGCGCTGGAAACACCATATATTTT. Translating gives CATSESGGAGNTIYF.